Shown below are 16 T cell receptor beta chains from a single sample sequenced in a study of shared clonotypes between healthy human individuals. Assay used: immunoSEQ multiplex PCR; TCRdb lists only in-frame clones, some missing. The sample carries some 500,000 clones, 60% to 80% recorded once. The sample consisted of PBMCs. These receptor sequences come from a woman between 35 and 50 years old in good health. Some clones in this sample may be carry-over from other donors' samples.

This rearrangement joins TRBV5-4 to TRBJ2-5; TRBD1 matches 8 bases. The DNA matches TRBJ2-7 better at its end, which makes the J call doubtful. The germline CDR1 and CDR2 sequences are SGHNT and YYREEE (reference sequence). The CDR3 length is 17 residues. The CDR3 here is CASSLGMTGVPSYEQYF. CDR3 nucleotides: TGTGCCAGCAGCTTGGGCATGACAGGGGTCCCGTCCTACGAGCAGTACTTC.

This rearrangement joins TRBV4-1 to TRBJ2-3; D is undetermined. The CDR3 has 15 residues. The V end lost 3 bases, the J end lost 0 bases, and 10 bases lay between the germline ends. Germline lookup yields CDR1 MGHRA and CDR2 YSYEKL. The CDR3 loop is CASSQQYRSTDTQYF. As DNA, the CDR3 is TGCGCCAGCAGCCAGCAATACCGAAGCACAGATACGCAGTATTTT.

This clone was observed a single time. The gene calls are TRBV15 and TRBJ2-1; perhaps D is TRBD1 or TRBD2 (6 bases each). Between the trimmed V and J ends, which lost 0 bases and 15 bases, there was a span of 18 bases. Germline-derived CDR1 and CDR2 are LNHNV and YYDKDF (reference sequence). The CDR3 totals 14 residues. The CDR3 loop reads CATSRDRSQGGLFF. For the CDR3, the DNA is TGTGCCACCAGCAGAGATAGATCACAGGGAGGACTGTTCTTC.

The chain recombines TRBV15 with TRBJ1-1; possible D gene TRBD1, 6 bases. The V end was cut by 0 bases, the J end by 13 bases, with 15 bases between. The CDR3 runs to 13 residues. CDR1 is LNHNV, CDR2 YYDKDF, per germline (reference sequence). CDR3 sequence reads: CATSREGNRVGFF. The CDR3, as DNA: TGTGCCACCAGCAGAGAAGGGAACAGGGTCGGTTTCTTT.

The chain combines TRBV7-9 with TRBJ2-2, with a weak D call TRBD2 (6 bases). The CDR3 loop spans 14 amino acids. Germline V gene lookup returns CDR1 SEHNR and CDR2 FQNEAQ (reference sequence). V lost 5 bases to trimming and J lost 8 bases, with 15 bases between them. Here the CDR3 reads CASSPQGLAGELFF. Here the CDR3 DNA reads TGTGCCAGCAGCCCCCAGGGACTGGCGGGGGAGCTGTTTTTT.

The CDR3 sequence is CASSLGGHNEQYF. In DNA, the CDR3 is TGTGCCAGCAGCTTAGGAGGTCACAACGAGCAGTACTTC. This chain joins TRBV7-9 and TRBJ2-7; D uncertain. The V gene's germline CDR1 is SEHNR and CDR2 FQNEAQ (reference sequence). V shed 1 base and J shed 5 bases, with 9 bases lying between them. This CDR3 comprises 13 residues.

This chain uses TRBV30 with TRBJ1-3; D unresolved. Germline assignment: CDR1 GTSNPN and CDR2 SVGIG (reference sequence). With 2 bases removed from V and 4 bases from J, the gap between germline ends came to 12 bases. This CDR3 has 14 residues. The CDR3 sequence: CAWSLVGVGNTIYF. The CDR3 DNA is TGTGCCTGGAGTTTGGTAGGAGTGGGAAACACCATATATTTT.

This clone came up a few times. This rearrangement joins TRBV7-9 to TRBJ1-2, with D possibly matching TRBD1 (6 bases). Germline CDR1 and CDR2: SEHNR and FQNEAQ (reference sequence). V was cut by 6 bases and J by 8 bases, with 13 bases left in between. The CDR3 extends over 12 amino acids. The CDR3 DNA reads as TGTGCCAGCAGTTTCCACACAGGGGGCTACACCTTC. Its protein product is CASSFHTGGYTF.

The chain combines TRBV18 with TRBJ2-5; D is possibly TRBD1 or TRBD2 (5 bases each). Germline V gene data show CDR1 as KGHSH and CDR2 as LQKENI. V lost 3 bases to trimming and J lost 1 base, with 15 bases between them. CDR3 length equals 16 residues. The DNA for the CDR3 is TGTGCCAGCTCACCCGGCAGTCGGGGCTCCCAAGAGACCCAGTACTTC. Protein sequence: CASSPGSRGSQETQYF.

With regard to this clone: This likely traces to a read error, being one base from a far larger clone. The chain joins TRBV5-1 to TRBJ2-6, with D possibly being TRBD1 (5 bases). CDR1 is SGHRS and CDR2 is YFSETQ in the germline V gene. This CDR3 spans 14 amino acids. The DNA for the CDR3 is TGCGCCAGCAGGGTCAGCTCTGGGGCCAACGCCCTGACTTTC. This translates into CASRVSSGANALTF.

The rearrangement joins TRBV18 to TRBJ1-3, with no clear D. The V end was cut by 0 bases, the J end by 2 bases, with 5 bases between. The CDR3 covers 14 residues. Germline V gene lookup returns CDR1 KGHSH and CDR2 LQKENI. The CDR3 protein is CASSPPSPGNTIYF. CDR3 DNA sequence: TGTGCCAGCTCACCACCGTCTCCTGGAAACACCATATATTTT.

The table lists this clone with many counts. CDR3 sequence: CASSSHRTEERGNEQFF. The CDR3 bases are TGTGCCAGCAGTTCGCACAGGACGGAGGAAAGAGGCAATGAGCAGTTCTTC. This chain connects TRBV28 to TRBJ2-1; D tentatively reads TRBD1 or TRBD2 (5 bases each). Trimming cost V 4 bases and J 6 bases, with 22 bases left between them. Germline V lookup: CDR1 MDHEN, CDR2 SYDVKM. The CDR3 extends over 17 amino acids.

This clone appeared a few times. Distinct nucleotide sequences in the sample also encode this CDR3. This chain joins TRBV4-1 and TRBJ2-7, with D possibly matching TRBD1 (5 bases). From germline, CDR1 is MGHRA and CDR2 YSYEKL. Trimming removed 1 base at V and 2 bases at J, with 12 bases between. This CDR3 spans 15 amino acids. The CDR3 here is CASSQGLAGPYEQYF. The CDR3 DNA sequence: TGCGCCAGCAGCCAAGGTCTGGCAGGGCCCTACGAGCAGTACTTC.

The J gene is TRBJ2-1, the V gene TRBV5-1; the D gene is possibly TRBD2 (5 bases). Germline V gene lookup returns CDR1 SGHRS and CDR2 YFSETQ. The CDR3 loop spans 15 amino acids. Trimming removed 4 bases from V and 3 bases from J, with 14 bases in between. The CDR3 protein is CASSPGLQIYNEQFF. In DNA form, the CDR3 reads TGCGCCAGCAGCCCAGGACTGCAAATCTACAATGAGCAGTTCTTC.

The chain is built from TRBV27 and TRBJ2-3; D is undetermined. The length of the CDR3 is 14 residues. V lost 3 bases, J lost 2 bases, and 9 bases lay in between. CDR1 MNHEY and CDR2 SMNVEV come from the germline V gene (reference sequence). In DNA form, the CDR3 reads TGTGCCAGCAGTTTTGGTACTACCACAGATACGCAGTATTTT. Its protein is CASSFGTTTDTQYF.

With regard to this clone: A read error is possible here, since a much larger clone lies one base away. J is TRBJ2-7 and V is TRBV5-1; TRBD1 matches at 7 bases. The CDR3 extends over 11 amino acids. The V segment lost 0 bases and the J segment 10 bases; nucleotides outside the gene matches: 1. Germline CDR1 SGHRS, CDR2 YFSETQ. CDR3 loop: CASSLEGGQYF. In DNA, the CDR3 is TGCGCCAGCAGCTTGGAAGGGGGCCAGTACTTC.